This is a list of T cell receptor beta chains from one sample in a study of CD8+ T cells in alopecia areata. Measured with immunoSEQ multiplex PCR; TCRdb has only the in-frame clones, and not every one. The sample includes 160,000 or so clones, 67% of them seen just once. Here the sequenced sample was CD8+ T cells sorted from blood, taken at week 0. The receptors were gathered from a human donor with alopecia areata. CDR3s include the opening cysteine and the closing phenylalanine or tryptophan. D genes are given only for firm matches. A clone size is listed for some rows: how often the clone was seen (once, few, many), or a class if it is expanded.

>TRBJ2-5|.|TRBV13|.
TGTGCCAGCAGCTTACGCGCACAAGAGACCCAGTACTTC
CASSLRAQETQYF
>TRBJ2-3|TRBD1|TRBV6-1|.
TGTGCCAGTTGGGACAGACTTCCCACAGATACGCAGTATTTT
CASWDRLPTDTQYF
>TRBJ2-3|TRBD1|TRBV7-8|few
TGTGCCAGCAGCCGAAAATTAACAGGGGTCATCATGGATACGCAGTATTTT
CASSRKLTGVIMDTQYF
>TRBJ2-2|.|TRBV13|many
TGTGCCAGCAGCTCATACAGAACCGGGGAGCTGTTTTTT
CASSSYRTGELFF
>TRBJ2-2|.|TRBV2|.
TGTGCCCGAGGAACAGGAGCGAACACCGGGGAGCTGTTTTTT
CARGTGANTGELFF
>TRBJ1-1|.|TRBV2|.
TGTGCCAGTTGGGGACCCGGTGGTATGAAACAGGCTGAAGCTTTCTTT
CASWGPGGMKQAEAFF
>TRBJ2-7|.|TRBV19|few
TGTGCCAGTAGTATGGGTCACCGCGACGAGCAGTACTTC
CASSMGHRDEQYF
>TRBJ1-6|TRBD1|TRBV4-1|once
TGCGCCAGCAGCCAAGATAATAGGGACAGGGGGCATTCACCCCTCCACTTT
CASSQDNRDRGHSPLHF
>TRBJ1-2|.|TRBV2|.
TGTGCCAGCGGGATCAGGGGTACCTATGGCTACACCTTC
CASGIRGTYGYTF
>TRBJ1-5|.|TRBV18|.
TGTGCCAGTTCGCCTCAGGGGTATCAGCCCCAGCATTTT
CASSPQGYQPQHF
>TRBJ2-2|.|TRBV4-2|.
TGTGCCAGCAGCCAAGACGTGAATCTCAGGGGCGCTGGCGGGGAGCTGTTTTTT
CASSQDVNLRGAGGELFF
>TRBJ2-4|.|TRBV5-1|.
TGCGCCAGCAGCTTGGGAGAGTTGACGAAAAACATTCAGTACTTC
CASSLGELTKNIQYF
>TRBJ1-3|.|TRBV6-6|.
TGTGCCAGCAGTCGACCAAGAAACACCATATATTTT
CASSRPRNTIYF
>TRBJ2-1|TRBD1|TRBV30|.
TGTGCCTGGAGGGACCGGACAGGGGGCTACAATGAGCAGTTCTTC
CAWRDRTGGYNEQFF
>TRBJ2-7|TRBD2|TRBV4-1|.
TGCGCCAGCAGCCAAGACCCCACGGGACTACAGTACGAGCAGTACTTC
CASSQDPTGLQYEQYF
>TRBJ2-7|TRBD1|TRBV2|.
TGTGCCAGCAGGCCCACGACAGGGGCGCACTACGAGCAGTACTTC
CASRPTTGAHYEQYF
>TRBJ1-2|.|TRBV5-1|once
TGCGCCAGCAGAGGAGGGGAACCCTATGGCTACACCTTC
CASRGGEPYGYTF
>TRBJ2-7|.|TRBV30|.
TGTGCCTGGAGTGTAGGGCAGGGGCGGTCCTACGAGCAGTACTTC
CAWSVGQGRSYEQYF
>TRBJ1-6|TRBD1|TRBV29-1|.
TGCAGCGTAAACCGGGACAGGCCCGATTCACCCCTCCACTTT
CSVNRDRPDSPLHF
>TRBJ1-1|TRBD1|TRBV7-8|.
TGTGCCAGCAGCTCCCCCGACAGGGCGCGTTGGGCTTTCTTT
CASSSPDRARWAFF
>TRBJ2-7|.|TRBV5-6|.
TGTGCCAGCAGCTTGGGGACATCCGAGCAGTACTTC
CASSLGTSEQYF
>TRBJ1-4|.|TRBV7-9|few
TGTGCCAGCAGTATTGGGGAGGCAGATGGGGAAAAACTGTTTTTT
CASSIGEADGEKLFF
>TRBJ2-7|TRBD2|TRBV7-9|few
TGTGCCAGCAGCTCCGGGACTAGTTTCTACGAGCAGTACTTC
CASSSGTSFYEQYF
>TRBJ1-2|TRBD1|TRBV6-5|once
TGTGCCAGCAGCTCCGGGACAGCGATCTATGGCTACACCTTC
CASSSGTAIYGYTF
>TRBJ1-5|.|TRBV15|.
TGTGCCACCAGGCACTCCAGAAGCCCTAGCAATCAGCCCCAGCATTTT
CATRHSRSPSNQPQHF
>TRBJ2-7|.|TRBV4-1|.
TGCGCCAGCAGCCAAGAATCCGGGGCCAGCTACGAGCAGTACTTC
CASSQESGASYEQYF
>TRBJ1-5|TRBD1|TRBV6-5|.
TGTGCCAGCAGTTCGGGACAGGGGGCCCTAGGGGCCCAGCATTTT
CASSSGQGALGAQHF
>TRBJ2-5|.|TRBV28|.
TGTGCCAGCAGTTTAGGCCACCGGGCCCAAGAGACCCAGTACTTC
CASSLGHRAQETQYF
>TRBJ2-3|.|TRBV13|few
TGTGCCAGCAGCTCAGGACGGGGAGATACGCAGTATTTT
CASSSGRGDTQYF
>TRBJ2-7|.|TRBV25-1|.
TGTGCCAGCAGTGAATCGGGGCAGAACTACGAGCAGTACTTC
CASSESGQNYEQYF
>TRBJ2-7|.|TRBV5-1|.
TGCGCCAGCAGCTTGGGTGAGGAGCAGTACTTC
CASSLGEEQYF
>TRBJ1-1|.|TRBV7-9|.
TGTGCCAGCAGCTTAGTGAGGGACTTAGGGGTGAACACTGAAGCTTTCTTT
CASSLVRDLGVNTEAFF
>TRBJ1-2|.|TRBV30|.
TGTGCCTGGAGCCCTGGGGGGCGACCAAAAGGCTACACCTTC
CAWSPGGRPKGYTF
>TRBJ2-1|TRBD1|TRBV5-6|.
TGTGCCAGCAGCCCCACAGGGGGAGTCGGCAATGAGCAGTTCTTC
CASSPTGGVGNEQFF
>TRBJ2-1|.|TRBV6-4|once
TGTGCCAGCAGCTCCGGGCCTGACAATGAGCAGTTCTTC
CASSSGPDNEQFF
>TRBJ2-1|.|TRBV7-6|few
TGTGCCAGCAGCCCATTAGATACCGGCGGCGGGTACAATGAGCAGTTCTTC
CASSPLDTGGGYNEQFF
>TRBJ2-4|.|TRBV6-1|.
TGTGCCAGCAAGAAAGGCTCGCGGGGCACGCACATTCAGTACTTC
CASKKGSRGTHIQYF
>TRBJ1-2|TRBD1|TRBV14|few
TGTGCCAGCAGCCAAGGACAGGGCCTCTATGGCTACACCTTC
CASSQGQGLYGYTF
>TRBJ2-7|.|TRBV6-1|few
TGTGCCAGCAGTGAACGGGGACGCCGGTGGGGCTACGAGCAGTACTTC
CASSERGRRWGYEQYF
>TRBJ2-5|.|TRBV10-2|.
TGCGCCAGCAGTGAGGGGCCCTCCGAAGAGACCCAGTACTTC
CASSEGPSEETQYF
>TRBJ2-5|TRBD2|TRBV19|.
TGTGCCAGTAGCGTAGCGGGGACCCAGTACTTC
CASSVAGTQYF
>TRBJ1-1|.|TRBV11-2|.
TGTGCCAGCAGCCCCAGTGGGGGCTGGACTGAAGCTTTCTTT
CASSPSGGWTEAFF
>TRBJ1-6|.|TRBV5-6|.
TGTGCCAGCACCGCGGGGACCTATAATTCACCCCTCCACTTT
CASTAGTYNSPLHF
>TRBJ2-3|TRBD1|TRBV7-6|.
TGTGCCAGCAGCTCGCGACCAAGGGGGGACAGGGCTCCGGCTTTT
CASSSRPRGDRAPAF
>TRBJ2-1|.|TRBV30|once
TGTGCCTGGAGTGTGGGGGAAAGCTCCTACAATGAGCAGTTCTTC
CAWSVGESSYNEQFF
>TRBJ1-2|.|TRBV2|few
TGTGCCAGCGGAAAACCGGGACAAAACTATGGCTACACCTTC
CASGKPGQNYGYTF
>TRBJ1-2|TRBD1|TRBV6-5|few
TGTGCCAGCAGTAACGACAGGGGGTATGGCTACACCTTC
CASSNDRGYGYTF